This passage covers 7 T cell receptor beta chains from one sample sequenced in a study of monozygotic twins with inflammatory bowel disease. TCRdb re-called the 5' RACE reads and gives one entry per CDR3 protein, without DNA. The listing records 300,000 to 400,000 distinct CDR3 sequences. The specimen sequenced was blood. These TCRs come from a human donor with ulcerative colitis or Crohn's disease, or a healthy co-twin of an affected twin (not recorded which).

CDR3 region: CASSVLAEKETQYF. The chain is built from TRBV2 and TRBJ2-5; TCRdb selects TRBD2, and the lack of DNA leaves this call unchecked. The length of the CDR3 is 14 residues. The V gene's germline CDR1 is SNHLY and CDR2 FYNNEI.

This rearrangement joins TRBV7-2 to TRBJ2-5; the D gene TCRdb calls, TRBD1, cannot be checked with no DNA. Germline-derived CDR1 and CDR2 are SGHTA and FQGNSA. The CDR3 has 16 amino acids. CDR3: CASSLGSQGGGETQYF.

V and J are TRBV4-3 and TRBJ2-2; the D call of TRBD1 rests on TCRdb alone, since no DNA is present to check it. Germline V CDR1 and CDR2: LGHNA, YSLEER. The length of the CDR3 is 18 residues. The CDR3 loop is CASSQRLRPPRETGELFF.

This rearrangement joins TRBV7-9 to TRBJ2-5; TCRdb indicates TRBD1, and absent DNA this call remains unverified. Germline V gene lookup returns CDR1 SEHNR and CDR2 FQNEAQ (reference sequence). This CDR3 is built from 15 residues. CDR3 sequence reads: CASSRRSGQGETQYF.

The chain couples TRBV27 to TRBJ2-1; checking the TCRdb D call of TRBD2 is not possible without DNA. The germline CDR1 and CDR2 sequences are MNHEY and SMNVEV (reference sequence). The CDR3 has 15 amino acids. CDR3 residues: CASTPLGLLGNEQFF.

This chain links TRBV6-2 or TRBV6-3 with TRBJ2-1; TCRdb's D call of TRBD2 is untestable without DNA. The CDR3 is 17 residues long. Germline lookup yields CDR1 MNHEY and CDR2 SVGEGT. The CDR3 region is CASSYLFPASSYNEQFF.

This chain joins TRBV5-1 and TRBJ2-6. CDR1 and CDR2 from the germline V gene are SGHRS and YFSETQ. The CDR3 is made up of 17 amino acids. The CDR3 protein is CASSLATRPSGANVLTF.